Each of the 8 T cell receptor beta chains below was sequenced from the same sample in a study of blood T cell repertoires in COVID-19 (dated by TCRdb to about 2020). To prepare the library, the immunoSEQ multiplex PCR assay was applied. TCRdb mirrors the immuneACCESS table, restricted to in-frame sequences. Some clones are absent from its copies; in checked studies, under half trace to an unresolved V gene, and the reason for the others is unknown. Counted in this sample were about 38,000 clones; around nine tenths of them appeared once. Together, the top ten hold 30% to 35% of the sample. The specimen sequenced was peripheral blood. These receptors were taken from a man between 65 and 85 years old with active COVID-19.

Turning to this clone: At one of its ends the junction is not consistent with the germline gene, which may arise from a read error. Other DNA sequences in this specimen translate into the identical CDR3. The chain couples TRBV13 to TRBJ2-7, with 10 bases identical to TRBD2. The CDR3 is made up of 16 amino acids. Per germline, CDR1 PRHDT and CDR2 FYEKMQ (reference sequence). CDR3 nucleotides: TGTGCCAGCAGCTTATTTAGCGGGAGGAGATACGACGAGCAGTACTTT. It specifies CASSLFSGRRYDEQYF.

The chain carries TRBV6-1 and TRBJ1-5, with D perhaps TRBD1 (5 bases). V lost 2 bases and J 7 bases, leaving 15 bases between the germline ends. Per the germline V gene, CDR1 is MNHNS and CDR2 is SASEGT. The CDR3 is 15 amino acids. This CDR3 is CASSERQGRGQPQHF. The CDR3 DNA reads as TGTGCCAGCAGTGAACGGCAGGGAAGAGGACAGCCCCAGCATTTT.

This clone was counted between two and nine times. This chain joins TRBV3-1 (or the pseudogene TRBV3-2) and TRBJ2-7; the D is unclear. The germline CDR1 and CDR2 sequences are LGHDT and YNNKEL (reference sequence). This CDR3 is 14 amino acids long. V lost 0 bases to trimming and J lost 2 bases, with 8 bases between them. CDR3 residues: CASSQETYPYEQYF. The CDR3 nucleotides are TGTGCCAGCAGCCAAGAGACATATCCCTACGAGCAGTACTTC.

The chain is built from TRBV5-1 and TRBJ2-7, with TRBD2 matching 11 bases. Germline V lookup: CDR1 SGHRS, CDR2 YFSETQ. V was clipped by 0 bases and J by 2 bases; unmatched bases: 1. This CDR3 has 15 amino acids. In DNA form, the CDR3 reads TGCGCCAGCAGCTTGGGACTAGCGGGAACCTACGAGCAGTACTTC. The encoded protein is CASSLGLAGTYEQYF.

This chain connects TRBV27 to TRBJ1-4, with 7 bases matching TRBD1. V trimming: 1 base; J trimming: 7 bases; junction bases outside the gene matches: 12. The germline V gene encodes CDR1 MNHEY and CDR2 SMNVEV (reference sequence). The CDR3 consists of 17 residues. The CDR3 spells CASSLWGLRGRGEKLFF. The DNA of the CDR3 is TGTGCCAGCAGTTTATGGGGCCTTAGGGGGCGCGGTGAAAAACTGTTTTTT.

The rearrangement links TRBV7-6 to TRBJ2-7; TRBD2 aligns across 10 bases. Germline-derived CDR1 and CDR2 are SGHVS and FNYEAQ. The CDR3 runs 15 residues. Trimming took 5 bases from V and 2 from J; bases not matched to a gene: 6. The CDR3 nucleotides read TGTGCCAGCAGCCGACTAGCGGGCAACACCTACGAGCAGTACTTC. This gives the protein CASSRLAGNTYEQYF.

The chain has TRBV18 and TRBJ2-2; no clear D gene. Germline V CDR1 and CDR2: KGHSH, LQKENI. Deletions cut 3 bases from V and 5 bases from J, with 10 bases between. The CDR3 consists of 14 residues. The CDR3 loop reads CASSPLTQTGELFF. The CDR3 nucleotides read TGTGCCAGCTCACCCCTGACACAGACCGGGGAGCTGTTTTTT.

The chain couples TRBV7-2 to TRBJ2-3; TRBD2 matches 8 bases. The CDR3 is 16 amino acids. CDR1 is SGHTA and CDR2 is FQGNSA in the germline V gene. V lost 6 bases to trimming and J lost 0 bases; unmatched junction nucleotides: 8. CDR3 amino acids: CASSNVGTRSTDTQYF. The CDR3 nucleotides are TGTGCCAGCAGTAACGTCGGGACTAGAAGCACAGATACGCAGTATTTT. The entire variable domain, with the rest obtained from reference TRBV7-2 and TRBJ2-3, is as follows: GAGVSQSPSNKVTEKGKDVELRCDPISGHTALYWYRQSLGQGLEFLIYFQGNSAPDKSGLPSDRFSAERTGGSVSTLTIQRTQQEDSAVYLCASSNVGTRSTDTQYFGPGTRLTVL.